This TCR beta chain was documented in a study of blood T cell repertoires in COVID-19. Across the study: The United States, Italy and Spain were the sources of the acute and convalescent COVID-19 samples. T cells, B-cell-depleted T cells, or PBMCs supplied cDNA or gDNA.

Measured with immunoSEQ multiplex PCR; TCRdb has only the in-frame clones, and not every one. Of about 260,000 clones listed, 70% to 90% are singletons. Germline assignment: CDR1 SGHTA and CDR2 FQGNSA. CDR3 size: 16 residues. Trimming at V came to 5 bases and at J to 4 bases, leaving 12 bases not matched to a gene. The participants were between roughly 18 and 89 years old and came from 24 US areas. Cohort allocation depended upon clinical history that participants reported. This clonotype originated in a woman aged 40-49 years with acute COVID-19. The source material was PBMCs or T cells enriched from blood (not recorded which). J is TRBJ1-2 and V is TRBV7-2, with 8 bases lining up with TRBD1. CDR3 coding DNA: TGTGCCAGCAGCGATCAAAAGGACAGGGTTCGCTATGGCTACACCTTC. Translating gives CASSDQKDRVRYGYTF.